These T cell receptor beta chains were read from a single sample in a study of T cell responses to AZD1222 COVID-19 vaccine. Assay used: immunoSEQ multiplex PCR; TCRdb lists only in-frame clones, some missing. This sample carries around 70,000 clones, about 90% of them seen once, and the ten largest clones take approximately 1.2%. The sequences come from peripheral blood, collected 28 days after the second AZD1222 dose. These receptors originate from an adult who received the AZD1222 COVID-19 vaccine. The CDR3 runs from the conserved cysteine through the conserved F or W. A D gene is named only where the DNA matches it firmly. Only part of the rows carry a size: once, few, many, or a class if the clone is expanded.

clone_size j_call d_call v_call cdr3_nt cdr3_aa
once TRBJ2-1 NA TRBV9 TGTGCCAGCAGCCCCAGAGCCGACAATGAGCAGTTCTTC CASSPRADNEQFF
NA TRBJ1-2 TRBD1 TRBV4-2 TGTGCCAGCAGCCCACCGGGACAGGGTGATGGCTACACCTTC CASSPPGQGDGYTF
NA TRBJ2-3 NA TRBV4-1 TGCGCCAGCAGCCAAGCTATAATAGTAAATCCCCCGCCTCCGCAGTATTTT CASSQAIIVNPPPPQYF
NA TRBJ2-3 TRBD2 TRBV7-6 TGTGCCAGCAGCTTAGCGAGGGGTCGGGAGGCGGGAGATACGCAGTATTTT CASSLARGREAGDTQYF
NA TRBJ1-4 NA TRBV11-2 TGTGCCAGCAGCTTAGTCAGGGGAACTAATGAAAAACTGTTTTTT CASSLVRGTNEKLFF
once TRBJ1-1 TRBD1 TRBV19 TGTGCCAGTAGTAGATCCGGGACAGGGTACACTGAAGCTTTCTTT CASSRSGTGYTEAFF
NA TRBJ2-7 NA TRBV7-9 TGTGCCAGCAGCGACCTTCTGACCGGGAACGAGCAGTACTTC CASSDLLTGNEQYF
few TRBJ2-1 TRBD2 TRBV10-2 TGCGCCAGCAGGAGGGAGGGGTTGTCCTACAATGAGCAGTTCTTC CASRREGLSYNEQFF
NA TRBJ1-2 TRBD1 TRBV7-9 TGTGCCAGCAGCCGAGACAGGGCGGTGTATGGCTACACCTTC CASSRDRAVYGYTF
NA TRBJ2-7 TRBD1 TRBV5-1 TGCGCCAGCAGCTTCGGACAGGAGGCCTACGAGCAGTACTTC CASSFGQEAYEQYF
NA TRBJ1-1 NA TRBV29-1 TGCAGCGTTGAGAGGCGCATGAACACTGAAGCTTTCTTT CSVERRMNTEAFF
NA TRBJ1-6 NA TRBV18 TGTGCCAGCTCAGTACAAACAGGGATGAATAATTCACCCCTCCACTTT CASSVQTGMNNSPLHF
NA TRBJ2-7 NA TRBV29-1 TGCAGCGTTGAAGCGGGTAGCTCCTACGAGCAGTACTTC CSVEAGSSYEQYF
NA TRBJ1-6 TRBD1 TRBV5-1 TGCGCCAGCAGCTTTGAACAGGGGATAAAAGCCCTCCACTTT CASSFEQGIKALHF
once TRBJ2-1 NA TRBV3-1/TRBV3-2 TGTGCCAGCTGTAGGAGCTCCTACAATGAGCAGTTCTTC CASCRSSYNEQFF
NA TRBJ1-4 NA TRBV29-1 TGCAGCGTTGCCCGGGCCCCAACTAATGAAAAACTGTTTTTT CSVARAPTNEKLFF
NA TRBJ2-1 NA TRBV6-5 TGTGCCACTTCACGGGTCCAAATCTCCTACAATGAGCAGTTCTTC CATSRVQISYNEQFF
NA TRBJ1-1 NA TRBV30 TGTGCCTGGAGGGTCGACATTAACACTGAAGCTTTCTTT CAWRVDINTEAFF
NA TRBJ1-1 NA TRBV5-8 TGTGCCAGCAGCTTGGAGTACCGGGGAGGTGACACTGAAGCTTTCTTT CASSLEYRGGDTEAFF
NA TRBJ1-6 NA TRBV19 TGTGCCAGTAGGACATTCGATAATTCACCCCTCCACTTT CASRTFDNSPLHF
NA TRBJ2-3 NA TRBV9 TGTGCCAGCACCGAGGGGGGGACAGATACGCAGTATTTT CASTEGGTDTQYF
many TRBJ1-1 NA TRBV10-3 TGTGCCATCAGTGGGGACCTTTTTGCAGCTTTCTTT CAISGDLFAAFF
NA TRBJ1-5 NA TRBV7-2 TGTGCCAGCAGCTTAGGAGCAGGCTCTTATCAGCCCCAGCATTTT CASSLGAGSYQPQHF
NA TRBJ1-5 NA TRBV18 TGTGCCAGCTCACTTTTCGACCGGGACAGCAATCAGCCCCAGCATTTT CASSLFDRDSNQPQHF
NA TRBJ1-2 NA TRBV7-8 TGTGCCAGCAGCTTATACCCAGCCCCGGGACGACGGGACTATGGCTACACCTTC CASSLYPAPGRRDYGYTF
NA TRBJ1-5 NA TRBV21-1 TGTGCCAGCAGCCCCCCCCGATGGAGGGGCCGCCATAGCAATCAGCCCCAGCATTTT CASSPPRWRGRHSNQPQHF
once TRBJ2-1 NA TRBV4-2 TGTGCCAGCAGCCCCCGCCCGGCGGGAAAGGGTGTGAATGAGCAGTTCTTC CASSPRPAGKGVNEQFF
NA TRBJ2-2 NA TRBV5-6 TGTGCCAGCACCCTCAGGGGGAACACCGGGGAGCTGTTTTTT CASTLRGNTGELFF
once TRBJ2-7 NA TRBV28 TGTGCCAGCAGCGGGGGACCTGACAGCTCCTCCTACGAGCAGTACTTC CASSGGPDSSSYEQYF
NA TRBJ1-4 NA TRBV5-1 TGCGCCAGCAGCTTCGAACAGGGTCGGGGGCGTGAAAAACTGTTTTTT CASSFEQGRGREKLFF
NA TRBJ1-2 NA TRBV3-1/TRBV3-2 TGTGCCAGCAGCCTCAACAGGGATGGCTACACCTTC CASSLNRDGYTF
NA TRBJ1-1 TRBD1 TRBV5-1 TGCGCCAGCAGCTTGGCCGGGACAGGGGGCTCAGCTTTCTTT CASSLAGTGGSAFF
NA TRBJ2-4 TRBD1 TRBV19 TGTGCCAGTAGTGGCGGACAGGGTTACATTCAGTACTTC CASSGGQGYIQYF
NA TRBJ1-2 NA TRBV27 TGTGCCAGCAGTTTACGGGCAGGGAGCTATGGCTACACCTTC CASSLRAGSYGYTF
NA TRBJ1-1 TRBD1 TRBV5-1 TGCGCCAGCAGCACACAGACAGGGGAGATGACTGAAGCTTTCTTT CASSTQTGEMTEAFF
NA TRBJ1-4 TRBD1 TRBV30 TGTGCCTGGAAAGACGGGGACAGGGGGCGATCTAATGAAAAACTGTTTTTT CAWKDGDRGRSNEKLFF
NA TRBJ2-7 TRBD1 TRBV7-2 TGTGCCAGCAGCCTGACAGGGGGTCACTACGAGCAGTACTTC CASSLTGGHYEQYF
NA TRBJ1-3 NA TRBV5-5 TGTGCCAGCAGCTTGGGACAGCGTTCTAGAGGAAACACCATATATTTT CASSLGQRSRGNTIYF
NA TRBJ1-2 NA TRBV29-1 TGCAGCGTTGAAGATAACTGGAGGGACTATGGCTACACCTTC CSVEDNWRDYGYTF
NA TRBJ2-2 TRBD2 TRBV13 TGTGCCAGCAGCCCAGGACTAGCGGGAGGGCCGCGTCGGACCGGGGAGCTGTTTTTT CASSPGLAGGPRRTGELFF
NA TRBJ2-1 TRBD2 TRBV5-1 TGCGCCAGCCCAGAAATAGCGGGAGCGAAAGGTGAGCAGTTCTTC CASPEIAGAKGEQFF
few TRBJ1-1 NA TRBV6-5 TGTGCCGTTGGACCCTTGCACAACACTGAAGCTTTCTTT CAVGPLHNTEAFF
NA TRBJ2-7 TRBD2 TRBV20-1 TGCAGTGCTAGTCTTACTAGCGGCTACGAGCAGTACTTC CSASLTSGYEQYF
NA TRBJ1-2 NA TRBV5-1 TGCGCCAGCAGCTCCGACTTTATCTACACCTTC CASSSDFIYTF
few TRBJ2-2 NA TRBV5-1 TGCGCCAGCAGCTTGGGTGGGAACACCGGGGAGCTGTTTTTT CASSLGGNTGELFF
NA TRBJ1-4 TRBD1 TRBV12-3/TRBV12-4 TGTGCCAGCAAACTCCAGGGGGGCGAAAAACTGTTTTTT CASKLQGGEKLFF
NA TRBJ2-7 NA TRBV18 TGTGCCAGCTCACCACAGACCTACGAGCAGTACTTC CASSPQTYEQYF
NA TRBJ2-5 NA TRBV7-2 TGTGCCAGCTGCTACAGGGGGGGAGAGACCCAGTACTTC CASCYRGGETQYF